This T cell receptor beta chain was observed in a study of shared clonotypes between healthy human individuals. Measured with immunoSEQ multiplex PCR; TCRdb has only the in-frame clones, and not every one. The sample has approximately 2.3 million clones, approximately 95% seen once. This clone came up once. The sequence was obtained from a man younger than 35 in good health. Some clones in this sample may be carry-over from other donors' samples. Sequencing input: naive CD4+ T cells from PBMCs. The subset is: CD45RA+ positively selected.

The CDR3 DNA reads TGTGCCAGCAGCGCAGGTTACAGGAGCCAAGAGACCCAGTACTTC. This encodes CASSAGYRSQETQYF. The chain carries TRBV9 and TRBJ2-5; tentatively, D is TRBD1 (5 bases). CDR1 and CDR2 from the germline V gene are SGDLS and YYNGEE. V lost 3 bases and J 1 base, leaving 13 bases between the germline ends. CDR3 length: 15 amino acids.